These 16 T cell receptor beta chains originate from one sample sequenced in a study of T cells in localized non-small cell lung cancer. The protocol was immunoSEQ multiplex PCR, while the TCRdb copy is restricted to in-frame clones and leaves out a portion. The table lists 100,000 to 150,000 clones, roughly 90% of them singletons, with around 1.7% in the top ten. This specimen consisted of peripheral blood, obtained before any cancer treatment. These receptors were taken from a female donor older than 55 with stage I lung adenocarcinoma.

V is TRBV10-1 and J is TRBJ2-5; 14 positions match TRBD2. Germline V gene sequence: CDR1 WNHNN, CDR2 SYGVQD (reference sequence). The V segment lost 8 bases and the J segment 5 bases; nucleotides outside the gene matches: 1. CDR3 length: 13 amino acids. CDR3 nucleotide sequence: TGCGCCAGCGGGACTAGCGGGAGTGAGACCCAGTACTTC. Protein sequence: CASGTSGSETQYF.

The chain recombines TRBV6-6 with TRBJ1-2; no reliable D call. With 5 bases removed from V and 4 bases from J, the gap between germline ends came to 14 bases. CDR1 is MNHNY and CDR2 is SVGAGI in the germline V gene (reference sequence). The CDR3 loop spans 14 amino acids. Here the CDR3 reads CASSPTQVLYGYTF. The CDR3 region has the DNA TGTGCCAGCAGTCCAACCCAGGTCCTCTATGGCTACACCTTC.

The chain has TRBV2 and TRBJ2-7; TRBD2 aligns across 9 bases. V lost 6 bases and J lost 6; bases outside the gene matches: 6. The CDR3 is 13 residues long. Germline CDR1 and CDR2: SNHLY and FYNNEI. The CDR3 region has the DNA TGTGCCAGCAGCACAGCGGGAGGAGGCGAGCAGTACTTC. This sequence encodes CASSTAGGGEQYF.

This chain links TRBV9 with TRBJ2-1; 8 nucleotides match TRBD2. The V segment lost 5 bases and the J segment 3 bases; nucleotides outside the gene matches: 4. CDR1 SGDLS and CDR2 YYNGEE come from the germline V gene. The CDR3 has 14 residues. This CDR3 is CASSPGGIYNEQFF. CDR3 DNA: TGTGCCAGCAGTCCGGGGGGGATCTACAATGAGCAGTTCTTC.

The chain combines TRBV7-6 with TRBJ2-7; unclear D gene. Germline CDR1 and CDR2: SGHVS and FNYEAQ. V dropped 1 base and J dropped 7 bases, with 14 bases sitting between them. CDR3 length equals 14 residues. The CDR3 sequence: CASSLVEDAGEQYF. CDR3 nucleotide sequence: TGTGCCAGCAGCTTAGTCGAGGATGCCGGAGAGCAGTACTTC.

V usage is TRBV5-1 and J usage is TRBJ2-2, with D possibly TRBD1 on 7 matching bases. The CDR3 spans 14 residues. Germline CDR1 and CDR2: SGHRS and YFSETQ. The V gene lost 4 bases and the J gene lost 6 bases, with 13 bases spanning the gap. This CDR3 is CASSNQGEAGELFF. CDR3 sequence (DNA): TGCGCCAGCAGCAACCAGGGGGAGGCCGGGGAGCTGTTTTTT. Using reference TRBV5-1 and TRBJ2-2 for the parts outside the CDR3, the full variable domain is KAGVTQTPRYLIKTRGQQVTLSCSPISGHRSVSWYQQTPGQGLQFLFEYFSETQRNKGNFPGRFSGRQFSNSRSEMNVSTLELGDSALYLCASSNQGEAGELFFGEGSRLTVL.

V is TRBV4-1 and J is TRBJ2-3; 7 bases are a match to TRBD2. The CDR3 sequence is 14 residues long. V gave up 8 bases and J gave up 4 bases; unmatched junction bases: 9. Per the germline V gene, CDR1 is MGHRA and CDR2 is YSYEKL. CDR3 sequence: CASASGGAADTQYF. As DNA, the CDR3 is TGCGCCAGCGCCTCGGGGGGAGCGGCAGATACGCAGTATTTT.

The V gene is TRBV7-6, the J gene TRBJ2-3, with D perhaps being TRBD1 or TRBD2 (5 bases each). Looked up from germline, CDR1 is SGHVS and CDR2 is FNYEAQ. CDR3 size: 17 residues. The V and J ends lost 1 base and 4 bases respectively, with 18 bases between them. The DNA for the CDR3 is TGTGCCAGCAGCTTAGGGATCGGTTTCGGGGCACCAGATACGCAGTATTTT. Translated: CASSLGIGFGAPDTQYF.

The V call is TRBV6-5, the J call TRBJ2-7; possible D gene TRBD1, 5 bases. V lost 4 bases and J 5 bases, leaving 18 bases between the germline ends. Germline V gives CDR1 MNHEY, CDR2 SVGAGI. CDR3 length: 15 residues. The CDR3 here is CASSSRQIGYNEQYF. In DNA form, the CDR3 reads TGTGCCAGCAGTTCCAGACAGATTGGATATAACGAGCAGTACTTC.

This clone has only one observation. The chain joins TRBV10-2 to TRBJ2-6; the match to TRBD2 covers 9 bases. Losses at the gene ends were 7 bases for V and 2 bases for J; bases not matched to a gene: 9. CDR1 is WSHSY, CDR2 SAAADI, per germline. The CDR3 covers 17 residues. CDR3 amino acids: CASMQAGGPPGANVLTF. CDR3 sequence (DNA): TGCGCCAGCATGCAGGCGGGAGGGCCCCCTGGGGCCAACGTCCTGACTTTC.

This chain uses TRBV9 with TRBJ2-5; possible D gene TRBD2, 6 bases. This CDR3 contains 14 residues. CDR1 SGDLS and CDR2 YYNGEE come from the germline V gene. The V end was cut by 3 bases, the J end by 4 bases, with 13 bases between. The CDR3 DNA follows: TGTGCCAGCAGCGCAGGAGGGCCCACAGAGACCCAGTACTTC. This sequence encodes CASSAGGPTETQYF.

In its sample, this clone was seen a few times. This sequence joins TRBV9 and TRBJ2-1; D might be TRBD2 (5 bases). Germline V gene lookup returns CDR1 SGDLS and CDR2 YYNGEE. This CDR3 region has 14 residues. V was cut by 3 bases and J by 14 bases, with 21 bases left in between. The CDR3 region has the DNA TGTGCCAGCAGCGCCCGAATACTAGGTCGCGGTGAGTTCTTC. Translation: CASSARILGRGEFF.

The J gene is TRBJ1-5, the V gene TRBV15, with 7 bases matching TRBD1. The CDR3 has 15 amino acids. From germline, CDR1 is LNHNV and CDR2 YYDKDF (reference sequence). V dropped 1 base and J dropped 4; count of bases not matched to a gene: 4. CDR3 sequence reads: CATSRGDSLNQPQHF. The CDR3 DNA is TGTGCCACCAGCAGAGGGGACAGCCTAAATCAGCCCCAGCATTTT.

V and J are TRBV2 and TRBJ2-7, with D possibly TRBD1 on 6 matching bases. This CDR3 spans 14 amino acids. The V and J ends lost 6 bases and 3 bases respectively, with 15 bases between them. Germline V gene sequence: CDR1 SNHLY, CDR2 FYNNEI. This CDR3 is CASSPGAGVYEQYF. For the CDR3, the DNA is TGTGCCAGCAGCCCGGGCGCAGGGGTCTACGAGCAGTACTTC. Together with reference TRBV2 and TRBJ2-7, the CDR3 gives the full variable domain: EPEVTQTPSHQVTQMGQEVILRCVPISNHLYFYWYRQILGQKVEFLVSFYNNEISEKSEIFDDQFSVERPDGSNFTLKIRSTKLEDSAMYFCASSPGAGVYEQYFGPGTRLTVT.

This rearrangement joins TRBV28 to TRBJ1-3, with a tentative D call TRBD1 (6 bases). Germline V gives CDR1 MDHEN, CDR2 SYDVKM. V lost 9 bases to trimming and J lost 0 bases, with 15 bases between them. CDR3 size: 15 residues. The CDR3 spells CASTFGQSSGNTIYF. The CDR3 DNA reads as TGTGCCAGTACCTTCGGACAGAGCTCTGGAAACACCATATATTTT.

CDR3 DNA sequence: TGCAGCGTTATTTGGCTGCGCGAAGGCCAGCCCCAGCATTTT. As protein: CSVIWLREGQPQHF. The rearrangement joins TRBV29-1 to TRBJ1-5; D ambiguous. Per germline, CDR1 SQVTM and CDR2 ANQGSEA. V gave up 5 bases and J gave up 7 bases, with 18 bases separating them. The CDR3 extends over 14 amino acids.